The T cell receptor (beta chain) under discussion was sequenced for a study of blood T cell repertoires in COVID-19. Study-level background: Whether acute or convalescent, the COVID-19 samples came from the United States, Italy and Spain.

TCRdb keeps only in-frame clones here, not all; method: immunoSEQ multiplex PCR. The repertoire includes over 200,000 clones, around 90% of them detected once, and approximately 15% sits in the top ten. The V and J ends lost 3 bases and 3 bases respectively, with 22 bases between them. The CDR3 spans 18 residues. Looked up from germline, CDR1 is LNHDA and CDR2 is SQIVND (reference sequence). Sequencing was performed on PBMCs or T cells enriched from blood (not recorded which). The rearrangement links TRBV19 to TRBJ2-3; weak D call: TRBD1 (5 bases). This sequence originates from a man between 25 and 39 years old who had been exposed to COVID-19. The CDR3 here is CASSIKVSRGVRTDTQYF. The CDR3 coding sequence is TGTGCCAGTAGTATTAAGGTATCAAGGGGCGTCAGGACAGATACGCAGTATTTT.